The clone carrying this TCR beta chain has only a few counts. No antigen is known for it. The CDR3 totals 14 residues. The germline CDR1 and CDR2 sequences are WNHNN and SYGVQD (reference sequence). V was trimmed by 2 bases and J by 7 bases, leaving 15 bases between them. The sample originates from a study of Graves' ophthalmopathy and Graves' hyperthyroidism. Points from the study as a whole: Blood shared most expanded thyroid clonotypes above 0.001 frequency.

As the template, RNA transcripts were used to amplify TCR beta CDR3 regions. A first-round RT-PCR used HTBI primers, followed by a second-round multiplex PCR. TCRdb re-called the multiplex PCR reads with MiXCR, one entry per CDR3 protein. The sample contains about 740,000 distinct CDR3 sequences, 40% of which appear only once. The chain couples TRBV10-1 to TRBJ2-7, with a possible D match to TRBD2 (5 bases). This clonotype was sampled from an adult man with Graves' ophthalmopathy. Sequenced: peripheral blood. CDR3 amino acids: CASSEPGIRGEQYF. The CDR3 coding sequence is TGCGCCAGCAGTGAGCCCGGGATCCGCGGGGAGCAGTACTTC.